Reported below is one T cell receptor beta chain. This specimen comes from a study of blood T cell repertoires in COVID-19. Study context: Acute-phase and convalescent COVID-19 samples originated in the United States, Italy and Spain. Sample material is recorded as cDNA or gDNA derived from T cells, B-cell-depleted T cells, or PBMCs.

The participants were between roughly 18 and 90 years old and came from under 25 US areas. Clinical history as reported by participants underpinned cohort assignment. The V gene's germline CDR1 is LNHDA and CDR2 SQIVND (reference sequence). V lost 6 bases to trimming and J lost 7 bases, with 15 bases between them. CDR3 length: 13 amino acids. The method was immunoSEQ multiplex PCR; TCRdb's version includes in-frame clones alone and lacks a portion of them. The sample gives around 250,000 clones, approximately 85% of which show up once; approximately 6.6% is in the top ten. The sequence came from a woman aged 45-65 years who had been exposed to COVID-19. The sequenced sample consisted of PBMCs or T cells enriched from blood (not recorded which). V and J are TRBV19 and TRBJ1-1, with D tentatively TRBD1 (5 bases). CDR3 in amino acids: CASSAGGTLEAFF. The CDR3 DNA reads as TGTGCCAGTAGCGCGGGGGGGACCCTTGAAGCTTTCTTT.